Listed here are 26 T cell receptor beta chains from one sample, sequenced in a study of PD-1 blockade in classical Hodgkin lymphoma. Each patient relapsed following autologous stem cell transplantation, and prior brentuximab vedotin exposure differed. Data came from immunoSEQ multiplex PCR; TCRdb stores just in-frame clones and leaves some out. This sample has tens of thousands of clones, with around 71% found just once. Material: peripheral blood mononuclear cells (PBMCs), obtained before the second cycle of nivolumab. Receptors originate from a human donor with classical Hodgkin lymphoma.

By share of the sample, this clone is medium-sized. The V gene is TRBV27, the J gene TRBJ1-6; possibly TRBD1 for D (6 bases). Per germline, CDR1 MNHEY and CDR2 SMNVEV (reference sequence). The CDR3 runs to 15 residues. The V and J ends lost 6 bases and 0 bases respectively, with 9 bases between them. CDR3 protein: CASSGQSSYNSPLHF. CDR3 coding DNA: TGTGCCAGCAGCGGACAGAGCTCCTATAATTCACCCCTCCACTTT.

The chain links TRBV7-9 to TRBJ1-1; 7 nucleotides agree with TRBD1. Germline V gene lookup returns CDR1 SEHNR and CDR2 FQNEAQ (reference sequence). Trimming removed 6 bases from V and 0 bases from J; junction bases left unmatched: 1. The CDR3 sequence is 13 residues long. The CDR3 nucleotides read TGTGCCAGCAGGGGACAGCTGAACACTGAAGCTTTCTTT. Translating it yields CASRGQLNTEAFF.

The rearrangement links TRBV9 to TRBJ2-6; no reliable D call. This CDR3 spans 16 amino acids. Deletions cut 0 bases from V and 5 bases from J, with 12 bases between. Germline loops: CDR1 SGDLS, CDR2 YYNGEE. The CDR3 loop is CASSVVGSGWANVLTF. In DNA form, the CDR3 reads TGTGCCAGCAGCGTAGTTGGTTCGGGCTGGGCCAACGTCCTGACTTTC.

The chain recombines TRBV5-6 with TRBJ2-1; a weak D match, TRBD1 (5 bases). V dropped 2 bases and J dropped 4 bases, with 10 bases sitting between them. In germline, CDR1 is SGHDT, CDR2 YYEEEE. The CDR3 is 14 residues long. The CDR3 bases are TGTGCCAGCAGCTTAGGAAACAGGTACAATGAGCAGTTCTTC. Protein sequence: CASSLGNRYNEQFF.

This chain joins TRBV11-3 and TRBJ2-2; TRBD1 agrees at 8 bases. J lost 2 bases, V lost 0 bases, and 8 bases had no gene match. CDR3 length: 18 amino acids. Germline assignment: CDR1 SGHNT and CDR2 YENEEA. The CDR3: CASSLDWGQDTNTGELFF. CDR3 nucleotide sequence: TGTGCCAGCAGCTTAGATTGGGGACAGGACACAAACACCGGGGAGCTGTTTTTT.

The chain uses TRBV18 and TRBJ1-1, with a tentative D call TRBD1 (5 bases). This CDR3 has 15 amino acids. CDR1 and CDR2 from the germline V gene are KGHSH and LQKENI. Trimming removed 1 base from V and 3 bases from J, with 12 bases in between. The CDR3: CASSPREGRHTEAFF. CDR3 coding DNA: TGTGCCAGCTCACCACGCGAGGGGCGGCACACTGAAGCTTTCTTT.

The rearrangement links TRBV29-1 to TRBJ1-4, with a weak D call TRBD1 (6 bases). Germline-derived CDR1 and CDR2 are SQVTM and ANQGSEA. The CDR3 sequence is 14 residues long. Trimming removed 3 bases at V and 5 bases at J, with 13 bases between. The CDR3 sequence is CSVDGQRGNEKLFF. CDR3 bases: TGCAGCGTTGACGGACAGCGTGGGAATGAAAAACTGTTTTTT.

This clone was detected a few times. The CDR3 region is CASSRTGNIGTETQYF. CDR3 bases: TGTGCCAGCAGCAGGACAGGGAATATCGGTACGGAGACCCAGTACTTC. V usage is TRBV5-6 and J usage is TRBJ2-5; TRBD1 matches at 8 bases. With V trimmed by 4 bases and J by 5 bases, 13 bases remained unmatched. The CDR3 runs 16 residues. The V gene's germline CDR1 is SGHDT and CDR2 YYEEEE.

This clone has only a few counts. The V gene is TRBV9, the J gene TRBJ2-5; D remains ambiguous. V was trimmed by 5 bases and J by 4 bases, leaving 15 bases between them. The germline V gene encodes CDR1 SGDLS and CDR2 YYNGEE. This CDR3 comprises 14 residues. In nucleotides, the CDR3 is TGTGCCAGCAGTCTGACTGGGATCAGAGAGACCCAGTACTTC. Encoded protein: CASSLTGIRETQYF.

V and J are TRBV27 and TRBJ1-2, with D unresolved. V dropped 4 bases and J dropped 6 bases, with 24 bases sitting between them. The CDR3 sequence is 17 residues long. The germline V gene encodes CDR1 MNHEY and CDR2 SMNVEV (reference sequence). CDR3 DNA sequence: TGTGCCAGCAGTTCCTGGCCCCTGAAGAGGGTGTCCGATGGCTACACCTTC. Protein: CASSSWPLKRVSDGYTF.

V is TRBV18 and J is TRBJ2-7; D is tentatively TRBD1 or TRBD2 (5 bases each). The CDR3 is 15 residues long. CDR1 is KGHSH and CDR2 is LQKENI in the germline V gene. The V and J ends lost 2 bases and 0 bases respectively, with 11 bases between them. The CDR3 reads CASSPVVGASYEQYF. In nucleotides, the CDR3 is TGTGCCAGCTCACCAGTTGTCGGGGCCTCCTACGAGCAGTACTTC. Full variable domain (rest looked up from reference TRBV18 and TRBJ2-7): NAGVMQNPRHLVRRRGQEARLRCSPMKGHSHVYWYRQLPEEGLKFMVYLQKENIIDESGMPKERFSAEFPKEGPSILRIQQVVRGDSAAYFCASSPVVGASYEQYFGPGTRLTVT.

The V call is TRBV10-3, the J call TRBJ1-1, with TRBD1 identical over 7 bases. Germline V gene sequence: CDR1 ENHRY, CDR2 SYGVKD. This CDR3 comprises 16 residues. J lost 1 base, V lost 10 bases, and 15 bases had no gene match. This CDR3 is CATIGSTGEGNTEAFF. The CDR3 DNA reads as TGTGCCACAATAGGGAGTACAGGGGAGGGGAACACTGAAGCTTTCTTT.

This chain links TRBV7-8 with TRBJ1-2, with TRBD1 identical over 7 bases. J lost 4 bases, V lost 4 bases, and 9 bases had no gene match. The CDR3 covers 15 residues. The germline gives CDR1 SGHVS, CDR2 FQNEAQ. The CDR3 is CASSSPLTGAYGYTF. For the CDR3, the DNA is TGTGCCAGCAGCTCCCCCCTAACAGGGGCCTATGGCTACACCTTC.

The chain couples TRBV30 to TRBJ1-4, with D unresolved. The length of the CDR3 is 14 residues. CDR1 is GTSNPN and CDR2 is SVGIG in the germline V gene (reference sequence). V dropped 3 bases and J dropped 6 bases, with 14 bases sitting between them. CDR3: CAWSQGGFDEKLFF. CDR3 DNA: TGTGCCTGGAGCCAAGGAGGGTTCGATGAAAAACTGTTTTTT.

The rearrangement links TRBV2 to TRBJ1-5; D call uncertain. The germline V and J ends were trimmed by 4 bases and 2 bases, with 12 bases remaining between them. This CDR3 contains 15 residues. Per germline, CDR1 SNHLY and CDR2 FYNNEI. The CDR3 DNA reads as TGTGCCAGCAGTGCTGAAGGTCAGGGCAATCAGCCCCAGCATTTT. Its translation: CASSAEGQGNQPQHF.

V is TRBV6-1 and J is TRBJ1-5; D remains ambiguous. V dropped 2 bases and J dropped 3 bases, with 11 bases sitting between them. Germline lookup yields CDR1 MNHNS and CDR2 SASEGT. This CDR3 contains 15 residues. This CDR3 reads CASSESFRNNQPQHF. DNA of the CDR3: TGTGCCAGCAGTGAATCATTCAGGAACAATCAGCCCCAGCATTTT.

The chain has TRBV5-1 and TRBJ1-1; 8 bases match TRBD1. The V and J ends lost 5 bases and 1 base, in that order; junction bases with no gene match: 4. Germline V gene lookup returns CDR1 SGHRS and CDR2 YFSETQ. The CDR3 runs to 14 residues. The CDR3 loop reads CASRMTGANTEAFF. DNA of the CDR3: TGCGCCAGCAGGATGACAGGGGCGAACACTGAAGCTTTCTTT.

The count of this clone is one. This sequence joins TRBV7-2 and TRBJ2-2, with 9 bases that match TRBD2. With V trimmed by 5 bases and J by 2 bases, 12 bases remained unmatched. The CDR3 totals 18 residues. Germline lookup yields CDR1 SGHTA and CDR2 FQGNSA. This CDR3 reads CASSTPGLARRNTGELFF. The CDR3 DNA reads TGTGCCAGCAGCACTCCGGGACTAGCCAGGAGAAACACCGGGGAGCTGTTTTTT. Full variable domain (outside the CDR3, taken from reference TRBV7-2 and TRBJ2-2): GAGVSQSPSNKVTEKGKDVELRCDPISGHTALYWYRQSLGQGLEFLIYFQGNSAPDKSGLPSDRFSAERTGGSVSTLTIQRTQQEDSAVYLCASSTPGLARRNTGELFFGEGSRLTVL.

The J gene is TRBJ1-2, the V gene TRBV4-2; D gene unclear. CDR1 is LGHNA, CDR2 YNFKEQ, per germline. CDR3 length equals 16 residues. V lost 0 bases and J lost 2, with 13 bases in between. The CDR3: CASSQDSEEGNYGYTF. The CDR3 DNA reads TGTGCCAGCAGCCAAGATTCTGAAGAAGGGAACTATGGCTACACCTTC.

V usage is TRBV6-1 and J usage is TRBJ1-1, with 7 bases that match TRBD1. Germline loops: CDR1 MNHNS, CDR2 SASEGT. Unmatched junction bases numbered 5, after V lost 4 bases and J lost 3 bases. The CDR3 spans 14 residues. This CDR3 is CASSVTTGYTEAFF. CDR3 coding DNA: TGTGCCAGCAGTGTTACGACAGGGTACACTGAAGCTTTCTTT.

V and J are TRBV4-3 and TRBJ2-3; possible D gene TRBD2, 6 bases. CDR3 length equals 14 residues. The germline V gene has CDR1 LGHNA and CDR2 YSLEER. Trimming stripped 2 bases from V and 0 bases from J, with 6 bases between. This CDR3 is CASSQRESTDTQYF. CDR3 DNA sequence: TGCGCCAGCAGCCAACGGGAGAGCACAGATACGCAGTATTTT.

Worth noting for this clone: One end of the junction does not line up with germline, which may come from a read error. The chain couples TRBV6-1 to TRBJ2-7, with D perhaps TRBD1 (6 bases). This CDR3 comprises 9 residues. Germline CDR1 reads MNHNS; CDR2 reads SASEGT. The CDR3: CASSDLGAF. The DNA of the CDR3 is TGTGCCAGCAGTGATCTGGGGGCCTTC.

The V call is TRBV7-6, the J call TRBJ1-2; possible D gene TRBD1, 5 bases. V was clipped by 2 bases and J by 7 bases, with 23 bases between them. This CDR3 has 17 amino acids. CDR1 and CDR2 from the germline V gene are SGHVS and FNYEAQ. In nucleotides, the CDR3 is TGTGCCAGCAGCTTATCCATCGAGGGGATTGGTTCAAGTGGCTACACCTTC. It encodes CASSLSIEGIGSSGYTF.

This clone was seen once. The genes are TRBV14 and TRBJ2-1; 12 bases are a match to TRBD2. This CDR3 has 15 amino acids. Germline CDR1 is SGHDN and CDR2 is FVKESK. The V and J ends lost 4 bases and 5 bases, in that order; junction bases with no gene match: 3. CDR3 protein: CASSLLAGGNNEQFF. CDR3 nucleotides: TGTGCCAGCAGCCTACTAGCGGGGGGTAACAATGAGCAGTTCTTC.

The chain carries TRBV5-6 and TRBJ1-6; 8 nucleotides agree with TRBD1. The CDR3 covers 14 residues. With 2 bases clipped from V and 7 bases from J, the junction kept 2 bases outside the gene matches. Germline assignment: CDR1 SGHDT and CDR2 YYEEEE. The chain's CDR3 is CASSFGQGNSPLHF. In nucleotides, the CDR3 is TGTGCCAGCAGCTTCGGACAGGGAAATTCACCCCTCCACTTT.

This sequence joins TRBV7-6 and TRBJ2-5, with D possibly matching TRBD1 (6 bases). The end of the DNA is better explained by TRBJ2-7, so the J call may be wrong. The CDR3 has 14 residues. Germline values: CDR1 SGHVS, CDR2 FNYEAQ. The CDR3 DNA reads TGTGCCAGCAGCTTAGAGCCAGGGGACTACGAGCAGTACTTC. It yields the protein CASSLEPGDYEQYF.